This is a list of T cell receptor beta chains from one sample in a study of Tregs in tolerant kidney transplant recipients. Clones were sequenced by immunoSEQ multiplex PCR, and TCRdb holds only the in-frame ones, with some missing. The sample holds under 300,000 clones; about 80% are singletons and the top ten take around 0.61%. Sequencing was done on a sample of CD4+ T cells from blood. The receptors here all came from a human donor in good health. Both conserved end residues are part of each CDR3. D genes are given only for firm matches. Rows may omit the clone size; those that give it use once, few, many or a size class.

j_call cdr3_length d_call v_call clone_size cdr3_aa cdr3_nt
TRBJ2-1 16 - TRBV5-1 once CASSLVIGVGNNEQFF TGCGCCAGCAGCTTAGTAATTGGGGTCGGTAACAATGAGCAGTTCTTC
TRBJ2-5 16 TRBD1 TRBV2 - CASSRPGQGAWETQYF TGTGCCAGCAGCCGACCGGGACAGGGGGCTTGGGAGACCCAGTACTTC
TRBJ1-2 13 TRBD1 TRBV7-2 - CASSLVQGFGYTF TGTGCCAGCAGCTTAGTACAGGGGTTCGGCTACACCTTC
TRBJ1-1 12 - TRBV5-1 - CASSLAGLGAFF TGCGCCAGCAGCTTGGCGGGCCTCGGGGCTTTCTTT
TRBJ2-7 12 - TRBV6-5 - CASSYDSLEWYF TGTGCCAGCAGTTACGACAGCCTGGAGTGGTACTTC
TRBJ2-4 15 - TRBV7-9 - CASSSKNSGVNIQYF TGTGCCAGCAGCTCGAAAAACTCGGGGGTAAACATTCAGTACTTC
TRBJ2-2 12 - TRBV19 - CASRGSHGELFF TGTGCCAGTAGAGGGAGTCACGGGGAGCTGTTTTTT
TRBJ2-7 13 - TRBV5-8 - CASSLGFSYEQYF TGTGCCAGCAGCCTCGGGTTCTCCTACGAGCAGTACTTC
TRBJ1-1 16 TRBD1 TRBV27 - CASSPDRGPPNTEAFF TGTGCCAGCAGTCCGGACAGGGGGCCCCCGAACACTGAAGCTTTCTTT
TRBJ2-2 13 - TRBV14 - CASSLYNTGELFF TGTGCCAGCAGCCTTTATAACACCGGGGAGCTGTTTTTT